Reported below is one T cell receptor beta chain. Antigen specificity is unknown. The PCR was carried out with 60 Vbeta primers and 13 Jbeta primers. Generated by immunoSEQ multiplex PCR, the TCRdb table keeps only in-frame clones and is missing some. The sample shows around 150,000 clones, approximately 81% of them seen only once. These data are taken from a study of cytomegalovirus exposure and HLA in healthy donors. Findings and caveats of the study: Several top significant clusters appeared, in a later analysis, to be linked to common viral pathogens. Within an earlier analysis, most TCR beta V segments proved productive either about 87% or about 30% of the time. For most subjects, TCR beta sequences were reported to predict HLA-A and HLA-B alleles with accuracy.

Germline lookup yields CDR1 SGHNT and CDR2 YYREEE (reference sequence). V was trimmed by 0 bases and J by 0 bases, leaving 7 bases between them. The CDR3 runs 15 residues. The chain employs TRBV5-4 and TRBJ1-3; D gene unclear. The receptor was isolated from a man aged 18 to 29 in good health and CMV-seropositive. Sequencing used PBMCs. The CDR3 sequence: CASSLDISSGNTIYF. In DNA, the CDR3 is TGTGCCAGCAGCTTGGATATCAGCTCTGGAAACACCATATATTTT.